This T cell receptor beta chain is drawn from a study of cytotoxic CD8 clonotypes in ibrutinib-treated CLL. Study-level information: The cohort had around 10 relapsed/refractory and around 14 treatment-naive patients, 17 to 18 IGHV unmutated.

This clone was detected only once. Its antigen remains unknown. Germline V lookup: CDR1 SEHNR, CDR2 FQNEAQ (reference sequence). Trimming stripped 5 bases from V and 1 base from J, with 12 bases between. This CDR3 contains 15 residues. Study-level points and caveats: An increase in clonality occurred at ibrutinib response, followed by a return toward baseline at progression. Baseline levels of clonality went above those of age-matched healthy donors and moved with circulating CD8+ T-cell counts.

With cryopreserved PBMCs as the source, roughly 2 micrograms of genomic DNA went to TCR beta libraries. Profiling relied on immunoSEQ multiplex PCR, and the TCRdb table lists in-frame clones only, not all of them. This sample has 150,000 to 200,000 clones, with more than 75% found just once. This clonotype was obtained from a human donor with chronic lymphocytic leukemia. The rearrangement uses TRBV7-9 and TRBJ1-5, with no clear D. The sequenced sample was PBMCs, obtained after 12 months of ibrutinib treatment. The CDR3 loop is CASSPIRGSNQPQHF. The CDR3 DNA sequence: TGTGCCAGCAGCCCGATACGGGGAAGCAATCAGCCCCAGCATTTT.